This T cell receptor beta chain is drawn from a study of CD4+ T cells in melanoma. TCRdb keeps only in-frame clones here, not all; method: immunoSEQ multiplex PCR. Counted here are around 13,000 clones, about 64% occurring once; the ten biggest clones make up over 15%. The ends were cut back, 6 bases at V and 7 bases at J, with 12 bases in the middle. CDR3 length: 12 residues. Germline CDR1 MNHEY, CDR2 SVGAGI. The genes are TRBV6-5 and TRBJ1-2, with D maybe TRBD1 (6 bases). This TCR derives from a human donor with melanoma. Material for sequencing was cells from a culture (not recorded whether cultured in vitro). CDR3 residues: CASRGDMIGYTF. CDR3 nucleotides: TGTGCCAGCAGGGGGGACATGATTGGCTACACCTTC.